The 20 T cell receptor beta chains listed next were all sequenced from one sample in a study of cytomegalovirus exposure and HLA in healthy donors. Both 60 Vbeta primers and 13 Jbeta primers went into the PCR. Only in-frame clones appear in the TCRdb table, and some are missing; sequencing was by immunoSEQ multiplex PCR. Of around 80,000 clones in the sample, less than 80% are singletons; the top ten hold over 7.5%. Sequencing was done on a sample of PBMCs. These TCRs come from a man in his forties in good health and CMV-seropositive.

This chain joins TRBV5-1 and TRBJ2-1; 9 positions agree with TRBD2. Germline V CDR1 and CDR2: SGHRS, YFSETQ. The CDR3 extends over 16 amino acids. V shed 1 base, J shed 6 bases, and the junction held 8 bases outside the gene matches. The CDR3 loop reads CASSLLGGTSINEQFF. The CDR3, as DNA: TGCGCCAGCAGCTTGCTAGGGGGGACTAGCATCAATGAGCAGTTCTTC.

As DNA, the CDR3 is TGTGCCAGCAGCCCAACGGACAGCAGCACTGAAGCTTTCTTT. As protein: CASSPTDSSTEAFF. The rearrangement joins TRBV13 to TRBJ1-1, with D perhaps matching TRBD1 (6 bases). CDR3 length: 14 residues. The ends were cut back, 5 bases at V and 4 bases at J, with 14 bases in the middle. CDR1 is PRHDT and CDR2 is FYEKMQ in the germline V gene (reference sequence).

This clone was seen only a few times. The chain combines TRBV4-1 with TRBJ2-7, with a possible D match to TRBD1 (6 bases). Trimming cost V 1 base and J 1 base, with 11 bases left between them. The CDR3 runs to 15 residues. The germline V gene has CDR1 MGHRA and CDR2 YSYEKL. Here the CDR3 reads CASSQADRLSYEQYF. For the CDR3, the DNA is TGCGCCAGCAGCCAAGCGGACAGACTGTCCTACGAGCAGTACTTC.

The CDR3 DNA reads TGTGCCAGCAGCTCCGGGACAGGGGGCAATCAGCCCCAGCATTTT. It translates to CASSSGTGGNQPQHF. The chain joins TRBV28 to TRBJ1-5, with TRBD1 matching 10 bases. J lost 2 bases, V lost 6 bases, and 4 bases had no gene match. This CDR3 is built from 15 residues. The germline CDR1 and CDR2 sequences are MDHEN and SYDVKM. The full variable domain, with the rest looked up from reference TRBV28 and TRBJ1-5, is DVKVTQSSRYLVKRTGEKVFLECVQDMDHENMFWYRQDPGLGLRLIYFSYDVKMKEKGDIPEGYSVSREKKERFSLILESASTNQTSMYLCASSSGTGGNQPQHFGDGTRLSIL.

V and J are TRBV9 and TRBJ1-1, with TRBD1 identical over 8 bases. The trim removed 3 bases at V and 0 bases at J, leaving 10 bases unmatched. CDR1 is SGDLS and CDR2 is YYNGEE in the germline V gene. This CDR3 is built from 17 residues. The CDR3 spells CASSETGESIMNTEAFF. CDR3 DNA: TGTGCCAGCAGCGAGACAGGGGAAAGCATCATGAACACTGAAGCTTTCTTT. The full variable domain, its missing parts supplied by reference TRBV9 and TRBJ1-1, is DSGVTQTPKHLITATGQRVTLRCSPRSGDLSVYWYQQSLDQGLQFLIQYYNGEERAKGNILERFSAQQFPDLHSELNLSSLELGDSALYFCASSETGESIMNTEAFFGQGTRLTVV.

This rearrangement joins TRBV6-5 to TRBJ1-2; possible D gene TRBD1, 6 bases. The CDR3 sequence is 12 residues long. Trimming removed 7 bases from V and 8 bases from J, with 14 bases in between. CDR1 and CDR2 from the germline V gene are MNHEY and SVGAGI. In DNA, the CDR3 is TGTGCCAGCAACGGCAGGGGTCGAGGCTACACCTTC. It specifies CASNGRGRGYTF.

On this clone itself: One end of the junction does not line up with germline, which may come from a read error. The chain has TRBV7-9 and TRBJ1-4, with TRBD1 identical over 7 bases. This CDR3 has 15 residues. CDR1 is SEHNR and CDR2 is FQNEAQ in the germline V gene (reference sequence). CDR3 sequence (DNA): TGTTCCAGCAGTGCCGAAGGGGGCCCTAATGAAAAACTGTTTTTT. Translating it yields CSSSAEGGPNEKLFF.

The rearrangement links TRBV27 to TRBJ1-5; 7 positions agree with TRBD1. With V trimmed by 8 bases and J by 4 bases, 8 bases remained unmatched. Germline loops: CDR1 MNHEY, CDR2 SMNVEV (reference sequence). The CDR3 is made up of 14 amino acids. The CDR3 loop is CASWDSQSNQPQHF. CDR3 nucleotide sequence: TGTGCCAGCTGGGACAGTCAGAGTAATCAGCCCCAGCATTTT.

The chain employs TRBV18 and TRBJ1-1, with 10 bases identical to TRBD1. The CDR3 consists of 14 residues. CDR1 is KGHSH, CDR2 LQKENI, per germline. V gave up 2 bases and J gave up 6 bases; unmatched junction bases: 3. This CDR3 is CASSPAGTGAEAFF. The CDR3 DNA sequence: TGTGCCAGCTCACCAGCCGGGACAGGGGCTGAAGCTTTCTTT.

The chain has TRBV2 and TRBJ1-4, with D unclear. The V gene's germline CDR1 is SNHLY and CDR2 FYNNEI. V was clipped by 5 bases and J by 8 bases, with 12 bases between them. This CDR3 contains 13 residues. The DNA of the CDR3 is TGTGCCAGCAGTTCCGAGGGAGAGGAAAAACTGTTTTTT. It codes for CASSSEGEEKLFF.

This clone was seen repeatedly, ten times or more. The chain is built from TRBV21-1 and TRBJ1-5; TRBD1 reflects the table's D call only, with no check against the DNA. TRBV21-1 is assigned pseudogene status. The CDR3 is 16 residues long. The CDR3 nucleotides read TGTGCCAGCAGCAAACCACCGGGACAGCACAATCAGCCCCAGCATTTT. This encodes CASSKPPGQHNQPQHF.

The gene calls are TRBV2 and TRBJ1-4; 10 bases agree with TRBD1. This CDR3 spans 16 amino acids. From germline, CDR1 is SNHLY and CDR2 FYNNEI. J was trimmed by 5 bases and V by 5 bases; bases with no gene match: 8. CDR3 sequence: CASSNSPGQGNEKLFF. In DNA, the CDR3 is TGTGCCAGCAGTAATTCCCCGGGACAGGGGAATGAAAAACTGTTTTTT.

The chain links TRBV7-9 to TRBJ1-4; D is unresolved. CDR3 length: 15 residues. In germline, CDR1 is SEHNR, CDR2 FQNEAQ (reference sequence). V lost 1 base to trimming and J lost 8 bases, with 14 bases between them. Here the CDR3 reads CASSLVSAGGEKLFF. The CDR3, as DNA: TGTGCCAGCAGCTTAGTCTCGGCGGGTGGAGAAAAACTGTTTTTT.

This clone showed up just a few times. The chain is built from TRBV28 and TRBJ2-2, with D possibly matching TRBD1 (5 bases). The V end was cut by 1 base, the J end by 0 bases, with 9 bases between. CDR1 MDHEN and CDR2 SYDVKM come from the germline V gene. The CDR3 extends over 16 amino acids. The CDR3 region is CASSLLDNSNTGELFF. CDR3 sequence (DNA): TGTGCCAGCAGTTTATTGGACAACTCGAACACCGGGGAGCTGTTTTTT. Supplemented by reference TRBV28 and TRBJ2-2, the full variable domain reads DVKVTQSSRYLVKRTGEKVFLECVQDMDHENMFWYRQDPGLGLRLIYFSYDVKMKEKGDIPEGYSVSREKKERFSLILESASTNQTSMYLCASSLLDNSNTGELFFGEGSRLTVL.

The rearrangement uses TRBV18 and TRBJ2-7; 8 bases are a match to TRBD1. Per germline, CDR1 KGHSH and CDR2 LQKENI. V was pared by 3 bases and J by 1 base, with 5 bases of the junction left unmatched. The CDR3 totals 15 residues. The CDR3: CASSPGQEISYEQYF. The CDR3 DNA sequence: TGTGCCAGCTCACCGGGACAGGAAATATCCTACGAGCAGTACTTC.

The gene calls are TRBV6-1 and TRBJ1-6; tentative D call: TRBD1 (5 bases). Germline lookup yields CDR1 MNHNS and CDR2 SASEGT. This CDR3 contains 14 residues. The ends were cut back, 10 bases at V and 7 bases at J, with 17 bases in the middle. The CDR3 here is CATNWGRGNSPLHF. Written as DNA, the CDR3 is TGTGCCACCAATTGGGGTAGGGGAAATTCACCCCTCCACTTT.

V usage is TRBV27 and J usage is TRBJ2-1; 14 nucleotides agree with TRBD2. This CDR3 has 18 residues. Per germline, CDR1 MNHEY and CDR2 SMNVEV (reference sequence). Unmatched junction bases numbered 7, after V lost 4 bases and J lost 2 bases. The CDR3 DNA sequence: TGTGCCAGCAGTTCGCGGACTAGCGGGGGGATTACCTACAATGAGCAGTTCTTC. As protein: CASSSRTSGGITYNEQFF.

V and J are TRBV18 and TRBJ1-6; D not resolved. Germline loops: CDR1 KGHSH, CDR2 LQKENI. CDR3 length: 13 amino acids. V lost 3 bases to trimming and J lost 9 bases, with 9 bases between them. CDR3 bases: TGTGCCAGCTCACCTGACGGGAGTTCACCCCTCCACTTT. Translating gives CASSPDGSSPLHF. Filled out from reference TRBV18 and TRBJ1-6, the complete variable domain reads NAGVMQNPRHLVRRRGQEARLRCSPMKGHSHVYWYRQLPEEGLKFMVYLQKENIIDESGMPKERFSAEFPKEGPSILRIQQVVRGDSAAYFCASSPDGSSPLHFGNGTRLTVT.

This clone was counted once. This chain uses TRBV5-1 with TRBJ1-1; D gene unclear. The CDR3 sequence is 14 residues long. The germline V and J ends were trimmed by 10 bases and 3 bases, with 19 bases remaining between them. Germline assignment: CDR1 SGHRS and CDR2 YFSETQ. The CDR3 sequence is CASQEGGGYTEAFF. CDR3 in DNA: TGCGCCTCTCAGGAGGGTGGCGGGTACACTGAAGCTTTCTTT.

The gene calls are TRBV27 and TRBJ2-7; a possible D gene is TRBD2 (6 bases). The germline V gene encodes CDR1 MNHEY and CDR2 SMNVEV (reference sequence). The CDR3 has 15 amino acids. V was clipped by 6 bases and J by 6 bases, with 21 bases between them. Here the CDR3 DNA reads TGTGCCAGCAGCTCGCTCGGACTAAAAAACATCGAGCAGTACTTC. Translating gives CASSSLGLKNIEQYF.